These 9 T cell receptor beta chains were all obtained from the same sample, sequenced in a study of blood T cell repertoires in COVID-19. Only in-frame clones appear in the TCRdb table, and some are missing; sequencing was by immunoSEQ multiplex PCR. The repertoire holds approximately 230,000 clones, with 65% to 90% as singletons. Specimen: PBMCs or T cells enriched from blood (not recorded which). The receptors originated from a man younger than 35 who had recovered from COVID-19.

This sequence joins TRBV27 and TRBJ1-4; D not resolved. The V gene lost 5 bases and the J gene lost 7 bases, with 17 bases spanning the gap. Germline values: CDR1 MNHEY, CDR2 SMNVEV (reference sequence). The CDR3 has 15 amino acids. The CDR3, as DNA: TGTGCCAGCAGTCCAACGGGTCTTATTCGTGAAAAACTGTTTTTT. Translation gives CASSPTGLIREKLFF.

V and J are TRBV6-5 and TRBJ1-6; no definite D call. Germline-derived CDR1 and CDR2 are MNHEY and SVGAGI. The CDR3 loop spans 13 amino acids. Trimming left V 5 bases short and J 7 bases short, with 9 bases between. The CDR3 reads CASSPGRNSPLHF. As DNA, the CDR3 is TGTGCCAGCAGTCCGGGAAGGAATTCACCCCTCCACTTT.

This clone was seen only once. This chain's CDR3 is CASSVYNRGGFGETQYF. The CDR3 nucleotides read TGTGCCAGCAGTGTGTACAACAGGGGGGGATTCGGGGAGACCCAGTACTTC. The rearrangement links TRBV2 to TRBJ2-5, with D possibly TRBD1 on 8 matching bases. Germline-derived CDR1 and CDR2 are SNHLY and FYNNEI. The germline V and J ends were trimmed by 4 bases and 5 bases, with 23 bases remaining between them. This CDR3 spans 17 amino acids.

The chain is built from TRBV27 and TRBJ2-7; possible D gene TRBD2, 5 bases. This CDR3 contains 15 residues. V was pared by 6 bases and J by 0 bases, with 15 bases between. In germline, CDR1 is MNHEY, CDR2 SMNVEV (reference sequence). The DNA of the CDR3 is TGTGCCAGCAGCGTATATAGCGACCCCTCCTACGAGCAGTACTTC. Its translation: CASSVYSDPSYEQYF.

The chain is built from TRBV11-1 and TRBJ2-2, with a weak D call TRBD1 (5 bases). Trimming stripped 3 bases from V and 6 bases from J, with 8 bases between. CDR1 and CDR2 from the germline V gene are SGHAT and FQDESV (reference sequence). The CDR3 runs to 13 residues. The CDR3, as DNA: TGTGCCAGCAGCTTTACAGGTGCCGGGGAGCTGTTTTTT. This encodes CASSFTGAGELFF.

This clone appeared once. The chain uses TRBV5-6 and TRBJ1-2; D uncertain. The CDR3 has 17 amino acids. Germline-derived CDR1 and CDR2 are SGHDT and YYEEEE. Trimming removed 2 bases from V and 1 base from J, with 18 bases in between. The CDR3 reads CASSFLTWQVNNYGYTF. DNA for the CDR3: TGTGCCAGCAGCTTCCTTACGTGGCAGGTGAATAACTATGGCTACACCTTC.

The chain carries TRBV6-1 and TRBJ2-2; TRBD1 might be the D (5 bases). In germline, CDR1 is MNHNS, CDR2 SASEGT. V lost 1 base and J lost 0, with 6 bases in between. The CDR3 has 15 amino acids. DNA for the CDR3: TGTGCCAGCAGTGAAGGGACATCGAACACCGGGGAGCTGTTTTTT. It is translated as CASSEGTSNTGELFF.

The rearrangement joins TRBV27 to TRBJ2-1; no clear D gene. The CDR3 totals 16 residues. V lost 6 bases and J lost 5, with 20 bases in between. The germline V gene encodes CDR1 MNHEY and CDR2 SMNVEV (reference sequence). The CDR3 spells CASSSPVEAQNNEQFF. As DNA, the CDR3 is TGTGCCAGCAGCTCCCCGGTAGAGGCCCAAAACAATGAGCAGTTCTTC.

CDR3 nucleotides: TGTGCCAGCAGAACAAGACTAGTACGTACGCAGTATTTT. It translates to CASRTRLVRTQYF. V is TRBV28 and J is TRBJ2-3; tentative D call: TRBD2 (6 bases). Germline V CDR1 and CDR2: MDHEN, SYDVKM. Trimming removed 6 bases from V and 8 bases from J, with 15 bases in between. The CDR3 sequence is 13 residues long.